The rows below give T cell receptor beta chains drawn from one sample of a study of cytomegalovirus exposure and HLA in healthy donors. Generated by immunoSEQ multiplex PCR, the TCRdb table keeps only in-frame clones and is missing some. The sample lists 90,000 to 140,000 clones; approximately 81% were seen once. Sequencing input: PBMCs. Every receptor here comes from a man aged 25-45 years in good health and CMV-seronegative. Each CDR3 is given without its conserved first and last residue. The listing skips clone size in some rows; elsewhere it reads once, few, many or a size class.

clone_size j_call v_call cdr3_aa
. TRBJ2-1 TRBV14 ASSQSSHNEQF
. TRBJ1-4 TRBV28 ASSLVVGRGFEKLF
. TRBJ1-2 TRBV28 ASSYASGANYGYT
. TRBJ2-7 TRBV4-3 ASSQARVSEQY
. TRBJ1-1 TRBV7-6 ASSLFGGQPDTEAF
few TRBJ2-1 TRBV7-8 ASSPRDRASYNEQF
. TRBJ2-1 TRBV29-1 SVRMTSRNEQF
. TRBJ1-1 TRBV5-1 ASSLAGSGVGEAF
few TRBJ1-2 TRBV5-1 ASSLGRGRDGYT
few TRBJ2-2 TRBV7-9 ASSEPAQGSGELF
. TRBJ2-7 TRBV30 AWSGGGAEQY
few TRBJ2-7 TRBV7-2 ASSPGPFYEQY
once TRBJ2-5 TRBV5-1 ASSPDGSGGETQY
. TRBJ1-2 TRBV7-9 ASSPGEGYT
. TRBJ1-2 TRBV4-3 ASSQEFGDYGYT
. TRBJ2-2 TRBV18 ASSPREVTGELF
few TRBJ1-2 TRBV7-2 ASSLDEGARSGYT
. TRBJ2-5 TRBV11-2 ASSFASGSTETQY
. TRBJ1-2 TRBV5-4 ASSLALTNGYT
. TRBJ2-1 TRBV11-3 ASGQGYEQF
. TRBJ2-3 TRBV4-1 ASSHLGLAGGPGHTDTQY
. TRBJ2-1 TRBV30 AWERDRGDNEQF
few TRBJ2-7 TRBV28 ASSSGTGYYEQY
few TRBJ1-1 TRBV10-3 AITPVGLNTEAF